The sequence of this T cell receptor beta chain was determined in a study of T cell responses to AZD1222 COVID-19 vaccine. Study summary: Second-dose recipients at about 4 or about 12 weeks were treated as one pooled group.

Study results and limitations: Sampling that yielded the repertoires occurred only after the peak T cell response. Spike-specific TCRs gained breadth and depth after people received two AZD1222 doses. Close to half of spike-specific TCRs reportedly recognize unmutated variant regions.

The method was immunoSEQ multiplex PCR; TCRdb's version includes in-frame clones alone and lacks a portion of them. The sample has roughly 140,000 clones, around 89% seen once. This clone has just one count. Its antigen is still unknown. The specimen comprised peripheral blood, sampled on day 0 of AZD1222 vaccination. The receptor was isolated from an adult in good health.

The CDR3 loop reads CASSESRTYNEQFF. For the CDR3, the DNA is TGCGCCAGCAGTGAGTCTAGGACCTACAATGAGCAGTTCTTC. This rearrangement joins TRBV10-1 to TRBJ2-1; D unresolved. Germline V lookup: CDR1 WNHNN, CDR2 SYGVQD (reference sequence). This CDR3 comprises 14 residues. V dropped 0 bases and J dropped 2 bases, with 5 bases sitting between them.